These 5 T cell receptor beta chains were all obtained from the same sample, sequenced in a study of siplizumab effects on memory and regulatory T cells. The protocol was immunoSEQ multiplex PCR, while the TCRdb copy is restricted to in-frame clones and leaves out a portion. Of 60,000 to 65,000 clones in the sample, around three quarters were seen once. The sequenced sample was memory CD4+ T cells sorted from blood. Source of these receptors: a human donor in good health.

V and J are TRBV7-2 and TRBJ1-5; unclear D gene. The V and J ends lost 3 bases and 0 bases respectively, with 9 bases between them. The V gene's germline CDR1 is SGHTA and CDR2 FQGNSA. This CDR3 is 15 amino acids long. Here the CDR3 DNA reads TGTGCCAGCAGCTTGGTCAAAAATAGCAATCAGCCCCAGCATTTT. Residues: CASSLVKNSNQPQHF.

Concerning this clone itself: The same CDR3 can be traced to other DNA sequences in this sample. CDR3 region: CASSLRTGVSYEQYF. As DNA, the CDR3 is TGTGCCAGCAGTTTAAGGACAGGGGTATCATACGAGCAGTACTTC. The rearrangement joins TRBV5-4 to TRBJ2-7; 9 nucleotides match TRBD1. V shed 5 bases, J shed 4 bases, and the junction held 10 bases outside the gene matches. This CDR3 region has 15 residues. The V gene's germline CDR1 is SGHNT and CDR2 YYREEE (reference sequence). The whole variable domain, remainder taken from reference TRBV5-4 and TRBJ2-7, is ETGVTQSPTHLIKTRGQQVTLRCSSQSGHNTVSWYQQALGQGPQFIFQYYREEENGRGNFPPRFSGLQFPNYSSELNVNALELDDSALYLCASSLRTGVSYEQYFGPGTRLTVT.

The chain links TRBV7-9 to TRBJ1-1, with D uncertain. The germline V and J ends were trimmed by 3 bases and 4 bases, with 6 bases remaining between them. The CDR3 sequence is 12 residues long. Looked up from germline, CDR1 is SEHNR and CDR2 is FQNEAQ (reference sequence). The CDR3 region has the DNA TGTGCCAGCAGCTTGGGTATCACTGAAGCTTTCTTT. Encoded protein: CASSLGITEAFF. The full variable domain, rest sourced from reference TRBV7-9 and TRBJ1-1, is DTGVSQNPRHKITKRGQNVTFRCDPISEHNRLYWYRQTLGQGPEFLTYFQNEAQLEKSRLLSDRFSAERPKGSFSTLEIQRTEQGDSAMYLCASSLGITEAFFGQGTRLTVV.

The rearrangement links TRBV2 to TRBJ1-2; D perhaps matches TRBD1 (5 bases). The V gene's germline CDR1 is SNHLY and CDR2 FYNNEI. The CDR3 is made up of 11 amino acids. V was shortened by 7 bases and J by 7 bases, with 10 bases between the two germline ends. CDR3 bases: TGTGCCAGCAAGATTGGGGCTGGCTACACCTTC. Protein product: CASKIGAGYTF.

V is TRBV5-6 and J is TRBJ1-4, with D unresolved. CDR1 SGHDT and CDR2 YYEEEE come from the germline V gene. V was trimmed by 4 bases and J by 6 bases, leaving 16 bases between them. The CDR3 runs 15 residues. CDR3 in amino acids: CASSLVYERDEKLFF. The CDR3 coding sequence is TGTGCCAGCAGCCTGGTGTACGAGAGGGATGAAAAACTGTTTTTT.